Listed below are T cell receptor beta chains from one sample, sequenced in a study of cytotoxic CD8 clonotypes in ibrutinib-treated CLL. Clones were read by immunoSEQ multiplex PCR, and TCRdb kept only the in-frame ones, dropping some. The table shows 35,000 to 40,000 clones, with approximately 51% occurring only once. The sample was PBMCs, taken before ibrutinib treatment. These receptors were obtained from a human donor with chronic lymphocytic leukemia. Each CDR3 is given with its conserved first and last residue. The order of the fields is clone size, J gene, D gene, V gene, CDR3 protein, CDR3 DNA. A D gene is named only where the DNA matches it firmly. The listing skips clone size in some rows; elsewhere it reads once, few, many or a size class.

clone_size: -
j_call: TRBJ1-6
d_call: TRBD1
v_call: TRBV7-9
cdr3_aa: CASSLTDRGTSPLHF
cdr3_nt: TGTGCCAGCAGCCTCACCGACAGGGGCACTTCACCCCTCCACTTT

clone_size: -
j_call: TRBJ1-2
d_call: -
v_call: TRBV5-1
cdr3_aa: CASSLQGADGYTF
cdr3_nt: TGCGCCAGCAGCTTGCAAGGGGCGGATGGCTACACCTTC

clone_size: -
j_call: TRBJ1-6
d_call: -
v_call: TRBV2
cdr3_aa: CASSEPTTDPNSPLHF
cdr3_nt: TGTGCCAGCAGTGAACCAACGACAGACCCGAATTCACCCCTCCACTTT

clone_size: many
j_call: TRBJ1-1
d_call: -
v_call: TRBV7-2
cdr3_aa: CASSLIGNTEAFF
cdr3_nt: TGTGCCAGCAGCTTAATTGGGAACACTGAAGCTTTCTTT

clone_size: few
j_call: TRBJ1-6
d_call: -
v_call: TRBV11-2
cdr3_aa: CASSRSWTENSPLHF
cdr3_nt: TGTGCCAGCAGCCGATCTTGGACAGAAAATTCACCCCTCCACTTT

clone_size: -
j_call: TRBJ2-3
d_call: TRBD2
v_call: TRBV7-7
cdr3_aa: CASSLGLAGASGDTQYF
cdr3_nt: TGTGCTAGCAGCTTAGGACTAGCGGGGGCCTCGGGTGATACGCAGTATTTT

clone_size: -
j_call: TRBJ2-5
d_call: TRBD2
v_call: TRBV15
cdr3_aa: CATSSTSGGGRETQYF
cdr3_nt: TGTGCCACCAGCAGTACTAGCGGGGGGGGCAGGGAGACCCAGTACTTC

clone_size: -
j_call: TRBJ2-7
d_call: -
v_call: TRBV11-2
cdr3_aa: CASSFLDEQYF
cdr3_nt: TGTGCCAGCAGCTTTTTGGACGAGCAGTACTTC

clone_size: -
j_call: TRBJ2-2
d_call: TRBD1
v_call: TRBV5-6
cdr3_aa: CASSLTGGTGELFF
cdr3_nt: TGTGCCAGCAGCTTAACAGGGGGCACCGGGGAGCTGTTTTTT

clone_size: few
j_call: TRBJ1-2
d_call: -
v_call: TRBV5-6
cdr3_aa: CASSARPFLVGSGYGYTF
cdr3_nt: TGTGCCAGCAGCGCCCGCCCGTTTTTAGTGGGGTCGGGCTATGGCTACACCTTC

clone_size: few
j_call: TRBJ1-4
d_call: -
v_call: TRBV4-1
cdr3_aa: CASSQTGAHEKLFF
cdr3_nt: TGCGCCAGCAGCCAGACCGGGGCCCATGAAAAACTGTTTTTT

clone_size: -
j_call: TRBJ2-7
d_call: TRBD1
v_call: TRBV18
cdr3_aa: CASSIGQGNEQYF
cdr3_nt: TGTGCCAGCTCAATAGGACAGGGCAACGAGCAGTACTTC

clone_size: -
j_call: TRBJ1-3
d_call: -
v_call: TRBV6-5
cdr3_aa: CASSYSGDTGNTIYF
cdr3_nt: TGTGCCAGCAGTTACTCGGGGGATACTGGAAACACCATATATTTT

clone_size: -
j_call: TRBJ2-1
d_call: -
v_call: TRBV9
cdr3_aa: CASSKDWGNEQFF
cdr3_nt: TGTGCCAGCAGCAAAGACTGGGGCAATGAGCAGTTCTTC

clone_size: few
j_call: TRBJ1-5
d_call: -
v_call: TRBV5-1
cdr3_aa: CASSLDTYQPQHF
cdr3_nt: TGCGCCAGCAGCTTGGACACCTATCAGCCCCAGCATTTT

clone_size: few
j_call: TRBJ1-2
d_call: -
v_call: TRBV5-1
cdr3_aa: CASSLTVQLYGYTF
cdr3_nt: TGCGCCAGCAGCTTGACGGTACAGCTCTATGGCTACACCTTC

clone_size: -
j_call: TRBJ2-3
d_call: TRBD1
v_call: TRBV12-5
cdr3_aa: CASGSQRDRGTDTQYF
cdr3_nt: TGTGCTAGTGGTTCCCAGCGGGACAGGGGCACAGATACGCAGTATTTT

clone_size: few
j_call: TRBJ2-7
d_call: -
v_call: TRBV19
cdr3_aa: CASSIKGGTYEQYF
cdr3_nt: TGTGCCAGTAGTATCAAGGGGGGAACCTACGAGCAGTACTTC

clone_size: -
j_call: TRBJ2-7
d_call: -
v_call: TRBV11-2
cdr3_aa: CASSLSSYEQYF
cdr3_nt: TGTGCCAGCAGCTTATCGTCCTACGAGCAGTACTTC

clone_size: -
j_call: TRBJ2-5
d_call: -
v_call: TRBV5-1
cdr3_aa: CASSLQGIQETQYF
cdr3_nt: TGCGCCAGCAGCTTACAGGGTATTCAAGAGACCCAGTACTTC

clone_size: -
j_call: TRBJ2-7
d_call: -
v_call: TRBV5-1
cdr3_aa: CASSLAGKGYEQYF
cdr3_nt: TGCGCCAGCAGCTTGGCGGGAAAGGGCTACGAGCAGTACTTC

clone_size: once
j_call: TRBJ1-1
d_call: -
v_call: TRBV6-5
cdr3_aa: CASSTGFEAFF
cdr3_nt: TGTGCCAGCAGTACAGGGTTTGAAGCTTTCTTT

clone_size: -
j_call: TRBJ2-1
d_call: -
v_call: TRBV10-1
cdr3_aa: CASSDTYTAYNEQFF
cdr3_nt: TGCGCCAGCTCCGACACGTACACGGCTTACAATGAGCAGTTCTTC

clone_size: -
j_call: TRBJ1-3
d_call: -
v_call: TRBV5-1
cdr3_aa: CASSLTGSGNTIYF
cdr3_nt: TGCGCCAGCAGCTTGACGGGATCTGGAAACACCATATATTTT

clone_size: -
j_call: TRBJ2-3
d_call: TRBD1
v_call: TRBV9
cdr3_aa: CASSLGTGGGWNTQYF
cdr3_nt: TGTGCCAGCTCACTCGGGACAGGGGGCGGCTGGAATACGCAGTATTTT

clone_size: -
j_call: TRBJ2-3
d_call: TRBD2
v_call: TRBV9
cdr3_aa: CASSVEVGLAGFTDTQYF
cdr3_nt: TGTGCCAGCAGCGTAGAGGTGGGACTAGCGGGGTTCACAGATACGCAGTATTTT

clone_size: many
j_call: TRBJ2-2
d_call: -
v_call: TRBV5-1
cdr3_aa: CASSLAGNTGELFF
cdr3_nt: TGCGCCAGCAGCTTGGCGGGGAACACCGGGGAGCTGTTTTTT

clone_size: -
j_call: TRBJ1-2
d_call: -
v_call: TRBV30
cdr3_aa: CAWSVQAASNYGYTF
cdr3_nt: TGTGCCTGGAGTGTACAGGCCGCTTCTAACTATGGCTACACCTTC

clone_size: -
j_call: TRBJ2-3
d_call: TRBD2
v_call: TRBV9
cdr3_aa: CASSVTPLSGGADTQYF
cdr3_nt: TGTGCCAGCAGCGTAACCCCCCTTAGCGGGGGGGCAGATACGCAGTATTTT

clone_size: -
j_call: TRBJ1-2
d_call: TRBD1
v_call: TRBV7-9
cdr3_aa: CASSSTGLGGYTF
cdr3_nt: TGTGCCAGCAGCTCGACAGGGTTGGGTGGCTACACCTTC

clone_size: -
j_call: TRBJ2-3
d_call: TRBD1
v_call: TRBV28
cdr3_aa: CASRGQATSTDTQYF
cdr3_nt: TGTGCCAGTAGGGGACAGGCAACTAGCACAGATACGCAGTATTTT

clone_size: -
j_call: TRBJ2-7
d_call: -
v_call: TRBV4-1
cdr3_aa: CASSPRPGTYSYEQYF
cdr3_nt: TGCGCCAGCAGCCCCAGGCCTGGGACATATTCCTACGAGCAGTACTTC

clone_size: -
j_call: TRBJ1-1
d_call: -
v_call: TRBV6-1
cdr3_aa: CASSETQGMNTEAFF
cdr3_nt: TGTGCCAGCAGTGAGACACAGGGAATGAACACTGAAGCTTTCTTT

clone_size: -
j_call: TRBJ2-1
d_call: TRBD2
v_call: TRBV6-1
cdr3_aa: CASSEAPSGGVRFF
cdr3_nt: TGTGCCAGCAGTGAGGCCCCTAGCGGGGGGGTGAGGTTCTTC

clone_size: -
j_call: TRBJ2-2
d_call: TRBD1
v_call: TRBV4-1
cdr3_aa: CASSQTGGFGNTGELFF
cdr3_nt: TGCGCCAGCAGCCAGACAGGGGGCTTCGGCAACACCGGGGAGCTGTTTTTT

clone_size: once
j_call: TRBJ1-1
d_call: TRBD1
v_call: TRBV6-5
cdr3_aa: CASRRQGSLNTEAFF
cdr3_nt: TGTGCCAGCAGGCGACAGGGGTCCTTGAACACTGAAGCTTTCTTT

clone_size: -
j_call: TRBJ2-2
d_call: TRBD2
v_call: TRBV7-2
cdr3_aa: CASSLTGLAGVPGTGELFF
cdr3_nt: TGTGCCAGCAGCTTGACAGGACTAGCGGGGGTTCCGGGGACCGGGGAGCTGTTTTTT

clone_size: -
j_call: TRBJ1-2
d_call: TRBD1
v_call: TRBV6-1
cdr3_aa: CASLREVQGIYGYTF
cdr3_nt: TGTGCCAGCCTCCGGGAGGTACAGGGGATATATGGCTACACCTTC

clone_size: -
j_call: TRBJ1-3
d_call: -
v_call: TRBV13
cdr3_aa: CASSLASLRGAGNTIYF
cdr3_nt: TGTGCCAGCAGCTTAGCCTCCCTCAGGGGCGCTGGAAACACCATATATTTT

clone_size: -
j_call: TRBJ2-7
d_call: TRBD1
v_call: TRBV5-4
cdr3_aa: CASSATGVLSYEQYF
cdr3_nt: TGTGCCAGCAGCGCGACAGGGGTCCTCTCCTACGAGCAGTACTTC

clone_size: few
j_call: TRBJ1-5
d_call: -
v_call: TRBV5-5
cdr3_aa: CASSLRDRDLGPNQPQHF
cdr3_nt: TGTGCCAGCAGCTTGCGGGACCGGGACCTTGGACCCAATCAGCCCCAGCATTTT

clone_size: few
j_call: TRBJ1-3
d_call: -
v_call: TRBV9
cdr3_aa: CASSAVLDSSGNTIYF
cdr3_nt: TGTGCCAGCAGCGCCGTCCTCGACAGCTCTGGAAACACCATATATTTT

clone_size: -
j_call: TRBJ2-2
d_call: TRBD2
v_call: TRBV19
cdr3_aa: CASSAQRGGRSNTGELFF
cdr3_nt: TGTGCCAGTAGTGCCCAGCGGGGGGGTCGATCCAACACCGGGGAGCTGTTTTTT

clone_size: few
j_call: TRBJ1-2
d_call: TRBD1
v_call: TRBV27
cdr3_aa: CASSPSGQVYGYTF
cdr3_nt: TGTGCCAGCAGTCCGTCGGGACAGGTCTATGGCTACACCTTC

clone_size: -
j_call: TRBJ1-1
d_call: -
v_call: TRBV29-1
cdr3_aa: CSVVGLRTEAFF
cdr3_nt: TGCAGCGTTGTGGGGCTGAGGACTGAAGCTTTCTTT

clone_size: -
j_call: TRBJ1-2
d_call: TRBD1
v_call: TRBV5-6
cdr3_aa: CASSLIQGRYGYTF
cdr3_nt: TGTGCCAGCAGCTTGATACAGGGGAGGTATGGCTACACCTTC

clone_size: -
j_call: TRBJ2-2
d_call: -
v_call: TRBV12-5
cdr3_aa: CASGLVTGELFF
cdr3_nt: TGTGCTAGTGGTTTGGTTACCGGGGAGCTGTTTTTT

clone_size: -
j_call: TRBJ1-1
d_call: -
v_call: TRBV4-1
cdr3_aa: CASSQSVRVGETYTEAFF
cdr3_nt: TGCGCCAGCAGCCAATCAGTTCGGGTGGGCGAGACGTACACTGAAGCTTTCTTT